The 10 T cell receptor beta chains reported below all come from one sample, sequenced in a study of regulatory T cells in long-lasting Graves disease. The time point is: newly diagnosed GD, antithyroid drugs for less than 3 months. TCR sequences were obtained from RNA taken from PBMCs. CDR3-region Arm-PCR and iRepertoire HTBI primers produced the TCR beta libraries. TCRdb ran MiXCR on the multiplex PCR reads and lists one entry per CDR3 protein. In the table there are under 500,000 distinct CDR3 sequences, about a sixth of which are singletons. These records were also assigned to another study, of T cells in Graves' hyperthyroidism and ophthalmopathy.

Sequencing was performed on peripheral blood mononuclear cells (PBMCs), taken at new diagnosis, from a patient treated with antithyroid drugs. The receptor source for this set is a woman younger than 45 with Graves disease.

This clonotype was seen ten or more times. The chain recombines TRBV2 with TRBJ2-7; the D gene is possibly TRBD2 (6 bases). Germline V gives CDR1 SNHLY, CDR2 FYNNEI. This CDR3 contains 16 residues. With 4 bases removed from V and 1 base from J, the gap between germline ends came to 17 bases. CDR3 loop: CASSGNAGSGSYEQYF. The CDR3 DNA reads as TGTGCCAGCAGTGGGAACGCGGGAAGCGGGTCCTACGAGCAGTACTTC. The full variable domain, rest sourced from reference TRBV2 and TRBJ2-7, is EPEVTQTPSHQVTQMGQEVILRCVPISNHLYFYWYRQILGQKVEFLVSFYNNEISEKSEIFDDQFSVERPDGSNFTLKIRSTKLEDSAMYFCASSGNAGSGSYEQYFGPGTRLTVT.

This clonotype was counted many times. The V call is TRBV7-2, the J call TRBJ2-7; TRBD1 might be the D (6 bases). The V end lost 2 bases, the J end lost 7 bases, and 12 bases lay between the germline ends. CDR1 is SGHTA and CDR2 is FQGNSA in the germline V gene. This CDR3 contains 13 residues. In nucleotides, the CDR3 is TGTGCCAGCAGCTTAAACAGGGTCGGAGAGCAGTACTTC. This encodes CASSLNRVGEQYF.

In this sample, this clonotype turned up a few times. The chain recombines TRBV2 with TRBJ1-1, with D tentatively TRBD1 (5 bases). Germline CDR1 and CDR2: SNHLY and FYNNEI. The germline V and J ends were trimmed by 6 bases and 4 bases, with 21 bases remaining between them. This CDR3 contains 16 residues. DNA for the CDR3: TGTGCCAGCAGCCCGGGACGAACAACGGACCTCACTGAAGCTTTCTTT. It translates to CASSPGRTTDLTEAFF.

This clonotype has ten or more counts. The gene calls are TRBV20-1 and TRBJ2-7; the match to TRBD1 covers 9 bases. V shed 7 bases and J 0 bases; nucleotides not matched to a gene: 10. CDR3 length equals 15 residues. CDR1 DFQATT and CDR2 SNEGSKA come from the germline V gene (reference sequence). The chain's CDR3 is CSVNPDRGFSYEQYF. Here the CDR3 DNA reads TGCAGTGTAAACCCGGACAGGGGATTCTCCTACGAGCAGTACTTC.

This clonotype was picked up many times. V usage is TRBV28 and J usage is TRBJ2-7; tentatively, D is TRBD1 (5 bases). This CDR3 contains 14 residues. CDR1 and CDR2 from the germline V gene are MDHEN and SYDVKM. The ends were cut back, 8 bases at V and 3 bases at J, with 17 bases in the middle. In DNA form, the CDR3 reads TGTGCCAGCGCCACTTCCCGGACAAACTACGAGCAGTACTTC. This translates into CASATSRTNYEQYF.

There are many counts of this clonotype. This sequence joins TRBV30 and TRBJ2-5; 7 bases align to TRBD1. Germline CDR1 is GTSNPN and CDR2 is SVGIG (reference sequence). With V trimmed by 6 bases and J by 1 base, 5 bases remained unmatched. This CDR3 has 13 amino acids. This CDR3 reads CACQTGVQETQYF. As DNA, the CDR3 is TGTGCCTGCCAAACAGGGGTCCAAGAGACCCAGTACTTC.

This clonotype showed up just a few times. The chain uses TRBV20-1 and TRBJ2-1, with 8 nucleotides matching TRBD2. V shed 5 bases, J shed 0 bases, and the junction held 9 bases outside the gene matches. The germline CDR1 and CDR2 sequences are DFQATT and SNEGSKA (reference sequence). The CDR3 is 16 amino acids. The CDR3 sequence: CSAESQSGSSYNEQFF. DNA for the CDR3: TGCAGTGCTGAATCCCAAAGCGGGAGCTCCTACAATGAGCAGTTCTTC.

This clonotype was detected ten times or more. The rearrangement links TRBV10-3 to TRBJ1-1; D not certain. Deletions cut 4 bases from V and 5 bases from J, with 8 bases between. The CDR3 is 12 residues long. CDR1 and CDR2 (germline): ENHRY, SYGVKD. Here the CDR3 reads CAISGFGTEAFF. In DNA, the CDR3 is TGTGCCATCAGTGGGTTTGGTACTGAAGCTTTCTTT.

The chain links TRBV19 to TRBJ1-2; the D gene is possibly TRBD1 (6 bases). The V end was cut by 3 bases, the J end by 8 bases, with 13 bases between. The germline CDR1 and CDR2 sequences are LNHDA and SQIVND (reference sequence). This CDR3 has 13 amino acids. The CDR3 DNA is TGTGCCAGTAGTATTAACAGGGCAAGCGGCTACACCTTC. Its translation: CASSINRASGYTF.

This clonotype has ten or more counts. CDR3 in DNA: TGTGCCAGCAGCCTCGGGACATTTGGCTACACCTTC. Its protein is CASSLGTFGYTF. The V and J genes are TRBV28 and TRBJ1-2; TRBD1 might be the D (6 bases). The CDR3 consists of 12 residues. The V end lost 6 bases, the J end lost 7 bases, and 12 bases lay between the germline ends. Germline V gives CDR1 MDHEN, CDR2 SYDVKM.